This T cell receptor beta chain was captured by sequencing in a study of T cell responses to AZD1222 COVID-19 vaccine (dated by TCRdb to 2020 to 2023). Some background on the complete study: TCR sequencing covered fewer than 250 trial participants: around 210 given two doses of AZD1222 and around 25 given two doses of MenACWY control vaccine. Enrollment into the trials was organized by age into subgroups of 18-55, 56-69 and 70-plus years, and those subgroups contained approximately 160, 26 and 62 TCR-sequenced participants, respectively.

The CDR3 regions of human TCRbeta chains were analyzed by immunosequencing. Per the original workflow: Repertoire TCRs were checked for matches against a reference library of SARS-CoV-2-specific TCRs that had been generated using the MIRA antigen-specificity platform. Breadth was defined as the fraction of unique TCRs that were SARS-CoV-2-associated. Depth was defined as the fraction of total T cells that were SARS-CoV-2-associated. Using the MIRA data, each spike-specific TCR was assigned both to the spike region to which the TCR was reactive and to a CD4 or CD8 class. Log10-transformed breadth and depth values were compared by one-way ANOVA with Sidak's multiple comparisons tests. Imported from immuneACCESS, the table was reduced by TCRdb to in-frame sequences with V and J called. These copies leave out some clones; in studies compared against another copy, an unresolved V gene accounts for under half, and the cause of the remainder is not known. V, J and clone size are those of that table, while D and trimming were read from the DNA. Here the sample has 100,000 to 150,000 clones; around 90% occur a single time. Around 4.5% of the sample is in the top ten clones.

A remark on this clone: Which antigen it targets is not known. No qualities accompany the bases; no much larger clone lies one base away.

Per the publication, the time point label means: baseline before first vaccination. Interpreted using the paper, the treatment or condition label stands for: meningococcal conjugate vaccine given as trial control. The vaccinee samples were drawn from two UK trials, COV001 and COV002, one of which was a single-blind randomized controlled phase 2/3 trial testing AZD1222 (ChAdOx1 nCoV-19) in healthy adults. For TCRbeta chain sequencing, PBMC samples from trial participants were taken at day 0 and at day 28 after the second dose. Points the paper makes about the study in general: The 56-69-year group was small, and its depth increase did not reach significance, likely because of low power. Nearly half of unique spike-specific TCRs reportedly recognized epitopes outside regions mutated in the B.1.351 and B.1.1.7 variants. Conclusions about previously exposed vaccinees are limited because only six or seven AZD1222 recipients were SARS-CoV-2 seropositive at baseline. No day 14 peak-response samples were available, so repertoires were characterized only after the peak T cell response. Most participants were white British and females outnumbered males, and the authors suggested that clonal diversity may have been underestimated. A significant rise in spike-specific TCR breadth and depth was observed after two AZD1222 doses relative to day 0 and relative to MenACWY recipients. The vaccine-associated CD4 TCRs covered the entire spike protein, and the dominant responses fell in regions 160-218 and 743-854.

This TCR derives from an adult in good health. The sequenced sample was peripheral blood, obtained on day 0 of MenACWY control vaccination.

The DNA reads as follows: TGTGCCAGCAGTGAATCGGGACGGATGAACACTGAAGCTTTCTTT. Protein translation: CASSESGRMNTEAFF. The V and J segments used are TRBV25-1 and TRBJ1-1, and perhaps TRBD1 as D gene, on 5 matching bases. At the junction V is shortened by 1 base and J by 0 bases, with 9 bases in between. CDR1 and CDR2 are read off the germline V gene as MGHDK and SYGVNS. There are 15 amino acids in the CDR3, from cysteine to phenylalanine inclusive. CDR3 DNA only is kept here, 45 bases in frame from base 1.